Below, 23 T cell receptor beta chains from the same sample are listed, as sequenced in a study of cytomegalovirus exposure and HLA in healthy donors listed by TCRdb under 2017. The method behind the library was the immunoSEQ multiplex PCR assay. The multiplex PCR relied on a mix of 60 forward primers for TCR Vbeta segments and 13 reverse primers for TCR Jbeta segments. The clones in this table, taken by TCRdb from immuneACCESS, are in-frame only. Not every clone is retained; where verified, under half of the shortfall comes from an unresolved V gene, and the cause of the rest is unknown. The sample includes about 100,000 clones, with approximately 72% observed a single time. 13% to 15% of the sample comes from the top ten. Input material: PBMCs. These receptors all come from a woman aged 70-85 years in good health and CMV-seropositive.

The V and J genes are TRBV18 and TRBJ2-7; D is unclear. Trimming pared 0 bases from V and 2 bases from J, leaving 8 bases between. In germline, CDR1 is KGHSH, CDR2 LQKENI. The CDR3 totals 14 residues. This CDR3 is CASSPPRPPYEQYF. DNA of the CDR3: TGTGCCAGCTCACCACCGAGGCCCCCCTACGAGCAGTACTTC.

The chain couples TRBV7-8 to TRBJ2-7, with D perhaps matching TRBD2 (5 bases). The V gene's germline CDR1 is SGHVS and CDR2 FQNEAQ. The CDR3 runs to 15 residues. V lost 5 bases, J lost 3 bases, and 17 bases lay in between. Here the CDR3 DNA reads TGTGCCAGCAGCCTTTCCGTCGGACGGGGCTACGAGCAGTACTTC. Its protein is CASSLSVGRGYEQYF.

V is TRBV15 and J is TRBJ2-1, with D perhaps matching TRBD2 (6 bases). Trimming took 1 base from V and 0 from J, leaving 10 bases between them. Germline assignment: CDR1 LNHNV and CDR2 YYDKDF (reference sequence). The CDR3 consists of 16 residues. Written as DNA, the CDR3 is TGTGCCACCAGCAGAGGCAGTAGCGGCTCCTACAATGAGCAGTTCTTC. This codes for CATSRGSSGSYNEQFF.

The chain combines TRBV2 with TRBJ2-2; 13 bases agree with TRBD2. The CDR3 has 15 residues. V shed 8 bases and J 0 bases; nucleotides not matched to a gene: 0. Looked up from germline, CDR1 is SNHLY and CDR2 is FYNNEI. CDR3 amino acids: CASGTSGTNTGELFF. The CDR3 bases are TGTGCCAGCGGGACTAGCGGGACGAACACCGGGGAGCTGTTTTTT.

This clone was seen only once. In the same sample, other DNA sequences code for this CDR3. The chain links TRBV7-9 to TRBJ1-1; a possible D gene is TRBD1 (6 bases). The germline V and J ends were trimmed by 5 bases and 5 bases, with 9 bases remaining between them. Germline assignment: CDR1 SEHNR and CDR2 FQNEAQ (reference sequence). This CDR3 has 12 amino acids. This chain's CDR3 is CASSPQGTEAFF. Here the CDR3 DNA reads TGTGCCAGCAGCCCACAGGGTACTGAAGCTTTCTTT. The entire variable domain, with the rest obtained from reference TRBV7-9 and TRBJ1-1, is as follows: DTGVSQNPRHKITKRGQNVTFRCDPISEHNRLYWYRQTLGQGPEFLTYFQNEAQLEKSRLLSDRFSAERPKGSFSTLEIQRTEQGDSAMYLCASSPQGTEAFFGQGTRLTVV.

J is TRBJ2-2 and V is TRBV18, with TRBD2 matching 10 bases. J gave up 4 bases and V 3 bases, and 8 bases lay outside the gene matches. Germline lookup yields CDR1 KGHSH and CDR2 LQKENI. This CDR3 region has 17 residues. In DNA, the CDR3 is TGTGCCAGCTCACCTCTACCTAGCGGGAGCCGCACCGGGGAGCTGTTTTTT. It is translated as CASSPLPSGSRTGELFF.

The chain employs TRBV7-3 and TRBJ2-1, with D perhaps matching TRBD1 (5 bases). Trimming removed 1 base from V and 6 bases from J, with 7 bases in between. Germline-derived CDR1 and CDR2 are SGHTA and FQGTGA. CDR3 size: 13 residues. In DNA, the CDR3 is TGTGCCAGCAGCTTAAATAGGGGCAATGAGCAGTTCTTC. Amino acids: CASSLNRGNEQFF.

On this clone: Other DNA sequences in the same sample also yield this CDR3. The chain links TRBV9 to TRBJ2-3; D gene unclear. The V gene lost 3 bases and the J gene lost 0 bases, with 5 bases spanning the gap. Germline loops: CDR1 SGDLS, CDR2 YYNGEE. The CDR3 covers 13 residues. The CDR3 bases are TGTGCCAGCAGCGCGTCTAGCACAGATACGCAGTATTTT. Protein: CASSASSTDTQYF.

This clone was seen a few times. The V call is TRBV6-5, the J call TRBJ1-2, with a possible D match to TRBD1 (5 bases). The V gene's germline CDR1 is MNHEY and CDR2 SVGAGI. The CDR3 sequence is 13 residues long. V was cut by 4 bases and J by 4 bases, with 10 bases left in between. CDR3 bases: TGTGCCAGCAGTTTCACAGGCTCCTATGGCTACACCTTC. As protein: CASSFTGSYGYTF.

The chain employs TRBV29-1 and TRBJ1-3; possible D gene TRBD1, 6 bases. From germline, CDR1 is SQVTM and CDR2 ANQGSEA. The CDR3 has 14 amino acids. The ends were cut back, 4 bases at V and 2 bases at J, with 12 bases in the middle. In DNA form, the CDR3 reads TGCAGCGTTGGTTCAGGGGTAACTGGAAACACCATATATTTT. It yields the protein CSVGSGVTGNTIYF.

This chain links TRBV7-3 with TRBJ2-1; 7 nucleotides match TRBD2. The trim removed 2 bases at V and 5 bases at J, leaving 12 bases unmatched. CDR1 and CDR2 (germline): SGHTA, FQGTGA. The CDR3 covers 17 residues. CDR3 residues: CASSLEAGLPANNEQFF. CDR3 bases: TGTGCCAGCAGCTTAGAAGCGGGACTCCCAGCAAACAATGAGCAGTTCTTC.

This clone was recorded a few times. A junction end diverges from the germline sequence, so it may reflect a read error. This chain links TRBV6-1 with TRBJ1-5, with 12 bases lining up with TRBD1. Germline values: CDR1 MNHNS, CDR2 SASEGT. CDR3 length: 16 residues. Written as DNA, the CDR3 is TGTGCCATCAGTGATTGGGACAGGGGGCGCGATCAGCCCCAGCATTTT. As protein: CAISDWDRGRDQPQHF.

The gene calls are TRBV7-2 and TRBJ2-7; 8 bases align to TRBD1. Germline CDR1 is SGHTA and CDR2 is FQGNSA. After removal of 5 bases from V and 0 bases from J, the junction contained 6 bases not matched to a gene. The CDR3 consists of 15 residues. The CDR3 here is CASSADGTGSYEQYF. DNA of the CDR3: TGTGCCAGCAGCGCGGACGGGACAGGCTCCTACGAGCAGTACTTC.

CDR3 region: CASSPRGLAGPYEQYF. The CDR3 DNA follows: TGTGCCAGCAGCCCCCGGGGACTAGCGGGACCCTACGAGCAGTACTTC. The chain has TRBV7-9 and TRBJ2-7; 13 bases align to TRBD2. Losses at the gene ends were 5 bases for V and 2 bases for J; bases not matched to a gene: 6. Germline V gene lookup returns CDR1 SEHNR and CDR2 FQNEAQ (reference sequence). This CDR3 is 16 amino acids long.

The chain is built from TRBV11-3 and TRBJ2-5, with 8 bases that match TRBD2. The DNA end is more similar to TRBJ2-7, so the J call may be wrong. The CDR3 is 15 residues long. Germline V gene data show CDR1 as SGHNT and CDR2 as YENEEA. In DNA form, the CDR3 reads TGTGCCAGCAGCTTAGCCAGCGGGAGCTCCTACGAGCAGTACTTC. This codes for CASSLASGSSYEQYF.

The chain links TRBV7-3 to TRBJ2-7, with unresolved D. CDR3 length equals 16 residues. Trimming stripped 5 bases from V and 5 bases from J, with 22 bases between. Per germline, CDR1 SGHTA and CDR2 FQGTGA. CDR3 in DNA: TGTGCCAGCAGCCACGGCGGTCCTAAGATCGTCCACGAGCAGTACTTC. Amino acid sequence: CASSHGGPKIVHEQYF. Complete variable domain (other parts from reference TRBV7-3 and TRBJ2-7): GAGVSQTPSNKVTEKGKYVELRCDPISGHTALYWYRQSLGQGPEFLIYFQGTGAADDSGLPNDRFFAVRPEGSVSTLKIQRTERGDSAVYLCASSHGGPKIVHEQYFGPGTRLTVT.

This clone is a singleton in its sample. This sequence joins TRBV27 and TRBJ2-7, with 11 nucleotides matching TRBD1. CDR1 and CDR2 from the germline V gene are MNHEY and SMNVEV (reference sequence). This CDR3 comprises 15 residues. V was pared by 3 bases and J by 5 bases, with 6 bases of the junction left unmatched. In nucleotides, the CDR3 is TGTGCCAGCAGTTTTGGTGGACAGGGGGCCCACGAGCAGTACTTC. Residues: CASSFGGQGAHEQYF.

The genes are TRBV6-5 and TRBJ1-6, with D perhaps matching TRBD1 (6 bases). Trimming shortened V by 5 bases and J by 2 bases, and 10 bases separated the two germline ends. Germline V CDR1 and CDR2: MNHEY, SVGAGI. The CDR3 length is 15 residues. The DNA for the CDR3 is TGTGCCAGCAGTGGGCGACAGGCCTATAATTCACCCCTCCACTTT. Amino acid sequence: CASSGRQAYNSPLHF.

In its sample, this clone was seen a few times. The chain links TRBV6-1 to TRBJ1-1; a weak D match, TRBD1 (6 bases). Germline V gene sequence: CDR1 MNHNS, CDR2 SASEGT. Trimming removed 5 bases from V and 0 bases from J, with 13 bases in between. This CDR3 spans 15 amino acids. CDR3 nucleotide sequence: TGTGCCAGCAGTCCTGGGGGCCATATGAACACTGAAGCTTTCTTT. Translating gives CASSPGGHMNTEAFF.

The rearrangement links TRBV18 to TRBJ2-2, with TRBD2 matching 8 bases. Trimming removed 0 bases from V and 0 bases from J; junction bases left unmatched: 3. The germline V gene has CDR1 KGHSH and CDR2 LQKENI. The CDR3 extends over 17 amino acids. In nucleotides, the CDR3 is TGTGCCAGCTCACCACCTGAGCGGGGGACGAACACCGGGGAGCTGTTTTTT. Its protein product is CASSPPERGTNTGELFF.

The chain uses TRBV4-2 and TRBJ1-2; tentative D call: TRBD1 (5 bases). The CDR3 length is 16 residues. Trimming shortened V by 0 bases and J by 0 bases, and 11 bases separated the two germline ends. Per germline, CDR1 LGHNA and CDR2 YNFKEQ. CDR3 protein: CASSQDGHQANYGYTF. CDR3 nucleotide sequence: TGTGCCAGCAGCCAAGATGGACACCAAGCTAACTATGGCTACACCTTC.

This clone has a single count. The gene calls are TRBV28 and TRBJ2-2; possibly TRBD2 for D (6 bases). Per the germline V gene, CDR1 is MDHEN and CDR2 is SYDVKM. The CDR3 covers 12 residues. V gave up 3 bases and J gave up 7 bases, with 6 bases separating them. CDR3 DNA sequence: TGTGCCAGCAGTTTGGAGGGCGGGGAGCTGTTTTTT. This encodes CASSLEGGELFF.

The rearrangement joins TRBV5-4 to TRBJ2-1; D uncertain. Trimming stripped 0 bases from V and 4 bases from J, with 8 bases between. The CDR3 extends over 14 amino acids. Per germline, CDR1 SGHNT and CDR2 YYREEE (reference sequence). CDR3 in amino acids: CASSLVGGYNEQFF. CDR3 nucleotides: TGTGCCAGCAGCTTGGTAGGCGGATACAATGAGCAGTTCTTC.